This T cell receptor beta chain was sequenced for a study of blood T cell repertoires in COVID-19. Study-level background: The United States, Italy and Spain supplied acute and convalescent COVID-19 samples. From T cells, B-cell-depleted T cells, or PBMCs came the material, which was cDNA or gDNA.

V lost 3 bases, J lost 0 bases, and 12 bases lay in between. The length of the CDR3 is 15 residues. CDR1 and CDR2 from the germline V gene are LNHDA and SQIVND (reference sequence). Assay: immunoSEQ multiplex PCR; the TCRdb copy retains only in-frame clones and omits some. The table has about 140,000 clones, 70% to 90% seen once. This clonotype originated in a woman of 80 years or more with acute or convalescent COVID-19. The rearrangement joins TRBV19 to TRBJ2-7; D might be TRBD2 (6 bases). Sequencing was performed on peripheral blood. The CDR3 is CASSIAPRGSYEQYF. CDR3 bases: TGTGCCAGTAGTATCGCCCCGCGGGGCTCCTACGAGCAGTACTTC.